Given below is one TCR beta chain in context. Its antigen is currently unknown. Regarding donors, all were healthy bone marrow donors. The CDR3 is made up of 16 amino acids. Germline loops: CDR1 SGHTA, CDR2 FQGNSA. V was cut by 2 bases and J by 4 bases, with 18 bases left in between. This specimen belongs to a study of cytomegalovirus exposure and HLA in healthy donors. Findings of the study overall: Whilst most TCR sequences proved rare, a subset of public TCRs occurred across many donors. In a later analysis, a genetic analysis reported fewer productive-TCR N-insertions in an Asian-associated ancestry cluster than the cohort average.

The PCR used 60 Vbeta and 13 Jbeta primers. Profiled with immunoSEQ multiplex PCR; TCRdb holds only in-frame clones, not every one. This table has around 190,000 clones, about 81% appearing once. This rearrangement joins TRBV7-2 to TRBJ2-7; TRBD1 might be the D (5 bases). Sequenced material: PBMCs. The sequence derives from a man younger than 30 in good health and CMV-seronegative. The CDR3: CASSLYSTGDTYEQYF. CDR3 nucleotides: TGTGCCAGCAGCTTATACTCCACAGGAGATACATACGAGCAGTACTTC.